These 11 T cell receptor beta chains originate from one sample sequenced in a study of cytomegalovirus exposure and HLA in healthy donors. PCR primers comprised 60 Vbeta and 13 Jbeta primers. The data were produced by immunoSEQ multiplex PCR, yet TCRdb's version contains in-frame clones alone and is incomplete. Of some 100,000 clones listed, approximately 81% are singletons. Input material: PBMCs. The receptors derive from a girl aged 2 to 9 in good health and CMV-seropositive.

The J gene is TRBJ1-2, the V gene TRBV2; D not certain. Germline V lookup: CDR1 SNHLY, CDR2 FYNNEI. The CDR3 is made up of 12 amino acids. The V and J ends lost 3 bases and 8 bases respectively, with 10 bases between them. The CDR3 DNA reads TGTGCCAGCAGTGAGGACTCCCTGGGCTACACCTTC. Amino acids: CASSEDSLGYTF.

V gene TRBV19 combines with J gene TRBJ1-5, with TRBD1 identical over 9 bases. The junction had 6 bases not matched to a gene; V was cut back by 5 bases and J by 7 bases. The germline CDR1 and CDR2 sequences are LNHDA and SQIVND (reference sequence). The CDR3 sequence is 14 residues long. Written as DNA, the CDR3 is TGTGCCAGTAGTCAGGACAGGGGTCACCAGCCCCAGCATTTT. Protein sequence: CASSQDRGHQPQHF.

This clone was observed a handful of times. V usage is TRBV15 and J usage is TRBJ2-2, with a tentative D call TRBD1 (8 bases). This CDR3 comprises 15 residues. Trimming stripped 4 bases from V and 5 bases from J, with 14 bases between. Germline loops: CDR1 LNHNV, CDR2 YYDKDF (reference sequence). The CDR3 DNA is TGTGCCACCAGCACCGGACAGGGACTAACCGGGGAGCTGTTTTTT. Protein product: CATSTGQGLTGELFF.

The CDR3 nucleotides read TGCGCCAGCAACTGGACAGGGAGGGGCAGTGAAAAACTGTTTTTT. This encodes CASNWTGRGSEKLFF. The chain combines TRBV5-1 with TRBJ1-4; 8 positions match TRBD1. J lost 7 bases, V lost 6 bases, and 11 bases had no gene match. Germline V gene lookup returns CDR1 SGHRS and CDR2 YFSETQ. The CDR3 loop spans 15 amino acids.

This sequence joins TRBV29-1 and TRBJ2-7; a weak D match, TRBD1 (5 bases). Trimming left V 4 bases short and J 6 bases short, with 7 bases between. This CDR3 spans 10 amino acids. CDR1 is SQVTM and CDR2 is ANQGSEA in the germline V gene. The CDR3 loop reads CSVAGPEQYF. CDR3 DNA sequence: TGCAGCGTTGCAGGGCCCGAGCAGTACTTC.

The chain employs TRBV6-5 and TRBJ2-7; D might be TRBD1 (6 bases). CDR3 size: 14 residues. V was shortened by 2 bases and J by 2 bases, with 10 bases between the two germline ends. Germline CDR1 is MNHEY and CDR2 is SVGAGI. The CDR3 DNA reads TGTGCCAGCAGTTACGCACAGGGAACCTACGAGCAGTACTTC. Its translation is CASSYAQGTYEQYF.

The V gene is TRBV19, the J gene TRBJ1-1; TRBD1 matches at 9 bases. Germline lookup yields CDR1 LNHDA and CDR2 SQIVND (reference sequence). With 0 bases clipped from V and 0 bases from J, the junction kept 8 bases outside the gene matches. The CDR3 is 18 amino acids. The CDR3 bases are TGTGCCAGTAGTATAGACGCCGGGACAGGGTGGATGAACACTGAAGCTTTCTTT. This sequence encodes CASSIDAGTGWMNTEAFF.

CDR3 loop: CASSFGSSLSGNTIYF. DNA of the CDR3: TGTGCCAGCAGCTTCGGTAGTTCGCTCTCTGGAAACACCATATATTTT. The chain combines TRBV7-9 with TRBJ1-3; D remains ambiguous. V lost 3 bases, J lost 0 bases, and 12 bases lay in between. CDR1 and CDR2 from the germline V gene are SEHNR and FQNEAQ (reference sequence). CDR3 length: 16 amino acids.

This clone was observed a handful of times. This chain joins TRBV18 and TRBJ2-1; 10 positions agree with TRBD2. The CDR3 consists of 18 residues. Germline V CDR1 and CDR2: KGHSH, LQKENI. J was trimmed by 5 bases and V by 1 base; bases with no gene match: 11. CDR3 region: CASSPRVSSGSENNEQFF. The CDR3 DNA reads TGTGCCAGCTCACCACGTGTGTCTAGCGGGAGTGAGAACAATGAGCAGTTCTTC.

The chain couples TRBV27 to TRBJ1-1; D is ambiguous. There are 12 residues in the CDR3. V was shortened by 7 bases and J by 6 bases, with 12 bases between the two germline ends. Germline CDR1 reads MNHEY; CDR2 reads SMNVEV (reference sequence). CDR3 region: CASNSGTSEAFF. CDR3 nucleotides: TGTGCCAGCAACTCGGGAACGTCTGAAGCTTTCTTT.

The chain links TRBV20-1 to TRBJ2-7, with 7 bases identical to TRBD2. This CDR3 region has 11 residues. Germline V gene lookup returns CDR1 DFQATT and CDR2 SNEGSKA (reference sequence). After removal of 3 bases from V and 6 bases from J, the junction contained 2 bases not matched to a gene. CDR3 bases: TGCAGTGCTAGGGGGGGGGTCGAGCAGTACTTC. Translated: CSARGGVEQYF.